The present TCR beta chain was sequenced within a study of T cell responses to AZD1222 COVID-19 vaccine. Profiling relied on immunoSEQ multiplex PCR, and the TCRdb table lists in-frame clones only, not all of them. The sample contains under 200,000 clones, roughly 93% of which appear only once. Study-level results: Nearly half of unique spike-specific TCRs reportedly avoided B.1.351 and B.1.1.7 mutated regions. Spike was spanned by vaccine-associated CD4 TCRs, which were dominant at 160-218 and 743-854.

V was pared by 1 base and J by 0 bases, with 10 bases between. This CDR3 has 15 residues. CDR1 and CDR2 from the germline V gene are SNHLY and FYNNEI. Concerning this clone itself: Its specificity is unknown.

This chain links TRBV2 with TRBJ2-7, with a possible D match to TRBD2 (5 bases). Sequencing used peripheral blood, obtained on day 0 of AZD1222 vaccination. This clonotype originated in an adult in good health. The CDR3 DNA reads as TGTGCCAGCAGTGAAGGGAGGCAATACTCCTACGAGCAGTACTTC. It translates to CASSEGRQYSYEQYF.